This paragraph covers one T cell receptor (beta chain) sequence. J was trimmed by 1 base and V by 2 bases; bases with no gene match: 7. The CDR3 has 19 residues. Germline V lookup: CDR1 SEHNR, CDR2 FQNEAQ (reference sequence). As originally analysed: Junction-only sequences without quality scores were provided by ImmunoSEQ, so filtering was different. Assay: immunoSEQ multiplex PCR; the TCRdb copy retains only in-frame clones and omits some. V and J calls and clone size are as listed in that table; D and trimming were resolved from the DNA. The sample carries 2 million to 3 million clones, 90% to 95% recorded once. The sample belongs to a study of shared clonotypes between healthy human individuals.

This TCR derives from a man younger than 35 in good health. Some clones in this sample may be carry-over from other donors' samples. Sequences were obtained from naive CD4+ T cells from PBMCs. Subset described: CD45RA+ positively selected. The chain recombines TRBV7-9 with TRBJ2-1; TRBD2 aligns across 14 bases. CDR3 loop: CASSLWGLAGVGSYNEQFF. The CDR3 DNA reads as TGTGCCAGCAGCTTATGGGGACTAGCGGGAGTGGGATCCTACAATGAGCAGTTCTTC.